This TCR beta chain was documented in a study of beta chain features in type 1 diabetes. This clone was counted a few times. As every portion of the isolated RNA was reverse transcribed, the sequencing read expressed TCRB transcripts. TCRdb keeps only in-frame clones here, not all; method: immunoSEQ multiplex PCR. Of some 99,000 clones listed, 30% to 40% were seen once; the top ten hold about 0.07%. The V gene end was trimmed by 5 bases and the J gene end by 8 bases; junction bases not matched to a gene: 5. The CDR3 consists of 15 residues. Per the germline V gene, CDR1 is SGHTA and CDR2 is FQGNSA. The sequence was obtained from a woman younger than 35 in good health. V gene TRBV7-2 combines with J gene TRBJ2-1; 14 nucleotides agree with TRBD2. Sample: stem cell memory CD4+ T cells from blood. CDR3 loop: CASSQGLAGVYEQFF. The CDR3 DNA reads TGTGCCAGCAGCCAGGGACTAGCGGGAGTCTATGAGCAGTTCTTC.